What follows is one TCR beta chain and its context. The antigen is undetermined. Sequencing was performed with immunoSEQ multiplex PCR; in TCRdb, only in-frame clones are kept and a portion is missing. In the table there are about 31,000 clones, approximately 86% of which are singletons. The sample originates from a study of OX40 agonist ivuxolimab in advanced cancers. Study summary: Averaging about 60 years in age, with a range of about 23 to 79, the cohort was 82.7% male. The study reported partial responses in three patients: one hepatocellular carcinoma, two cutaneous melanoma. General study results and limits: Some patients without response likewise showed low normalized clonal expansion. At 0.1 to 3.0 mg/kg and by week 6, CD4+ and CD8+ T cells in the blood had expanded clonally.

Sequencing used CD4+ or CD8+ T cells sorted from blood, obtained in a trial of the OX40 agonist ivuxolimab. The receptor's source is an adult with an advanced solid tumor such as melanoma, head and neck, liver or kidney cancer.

The CDR3 DNA is TGTGCCAGCAGTATCGACAGTTCGGATACGCAGTATTTT. Translating gives CASSIDSSDTQYF. The chain uses TRBV27 and TRBJ2-3; possible D gene TRBD1, 5 bases. CDR1 and CDR2 from the germline V gene are MNHEY and SMNVEV (reference sequence). Deletions cut 5 bases from V and 6 bases from J, with 12 bases between. The CDR3 runs 13 residues.